The T cell receptor beta chain under discussion was sequenced for a study of blood T cell repertoires in COVID-19. The wider study: In each case, the material was cDNA or gDNA derived from T cells, B-cell-depleted T cells, or PBMCs.

The germline V gene has CDR1 SNHLY and CDR2 FYNNEI. CDR3 length equals 14 residues. Deletions cut 3 bases from V and 2 bases from J, with 9 bases between. In the authors' workflow: From reference gene primer amplification, estimates of nucleated cell counts were derived. Using immunoSEQ multiplex PCR, the repertoire was profiled, and TCRdb retains in-frame clones only, with some absent. Clone size and the V and J calls come from that table; the DNA yielded D and trimming. There are 150,000 to 200,000 clones in the sample; 86% occur only once, and 0.99% lies in the top ten. This clone was counted a single time.

This chain connects TRBV2 to TRBJ2-3; D perhaps matches TRBD2 (5 bases). Specimen: peripheral blood. The TCR comes from a young man with acute or convalescent COVID-19. This chain's CDR3 is CASSERVTTDTQYF. DNA for the CDR3: TGTGCCAGCAGTGAGAGGGTTACCACAGATACGCAGTATTTT. Based on the CDR3 plus reference TRBV2 and TRBJ2-3, the full variable domain is EPEVTQTPSHQVTQMGQEVILRCVPISNHLYFYWYRQILGQKVEFLVSFYNNEISEKSEIFDDQFSVERPDGSNFTLKIRSTKLEDSAMYFCASSERVTTDTQYFGPGTRLTVL.